The 23 T cell receptor beta chains reported below all come from one sample, sequenced in a study of human T cells and chemical hapten exposure (dated by TCRdb to the early 2020s). Library preparation attached unique molecular identifiers to individual cDNA molecules for quantitative, reproducible TCR counting. Using fastp at Q25 and MiXCR, TCRdb reprocessed the public reads and kept productive beta chains. Rows matching on CDR3 protein sequence are summarized as one entry with the most common DNA and genes. The sample yields about 120,000 distinct CDR3 sequences; 6.5% to 10% were counted once. The leading ten clones occupy approximately 1.4% of the sample. Total RNA was extracted from unfractionated whole blood collected in Tempus Blood RNA tubes. Material for sequencing was whole blood. These receptors were obtained from a human donor in good health. Some clones in this sample may be carry-over from other donors' samples. Donor details come from another sample of the same person, matched by shared clones.

This chain links TRBV6-2 or TRBV6-3 with TRBJ2-5; 12 nucleotides agree with TRBD2. Per the germline V gene, CDR1 is MNHEY and CDR2 is SVGEGT. CDR3 length: 18 amino acids. The V and J ends lost 2 bases and 2 bases, in that order; junction bases with no gene match: 9. CDR3 sequence reads: CASSYNPGLAGRQETQYF. The CDR3 DNA reads TGTGCCAGCAGTTACAACCCCGGACTAGCGGGGAGGCAAGAGACCCAGTACTTC.

The table lists this clonotype with many counts. The chain combines TRBV6-5 with TRBJ1-1; a possible D gene is TRBD1 (5 bases). Per germline, CDR1 MNHEY and CDR2 SVGAGI. The CDR3 contains 15 residues. Trimming shortened V by 4 bases and J by 1 base, and 13 bases separated the two germline ends. The CDR3 DNA reads as TGTGCCAGCAGTTGGGGCGACAGCGAGAACACTGAAGCTTTCTTT. It yields the protein CASSWGDSENTEAFF.

This chain connects TRBV6-5 to TRBJ2-3; 16 bases match TRBD2. The CDR3 covers 16 residues. The ends lost 6 bases at V and 0 bases at J; junction bases unmatched: 0. Germline V gives CDR1 MNHEY, CDR2 SVGAGI. The CDR3 bases are TGTGCCAGCAGGGGACTAGCGGGAGGGAGCACAGATACGCAGTATTTT. As protein: CASRGLAGGSTDTQYF.

The chain has TRBV5-1 and TRBJ2-3; 8 bases line up with TRBD2. This CDR3 is 15 amino acids long. In germline, CDR1 is SGHRS, CDR2 YFSETQ. With V trimmed by 4 bases and J by 3 bases, 7 bases remained unmatched. The CDR3 DNA reads as TGCGCCAGCAGCACAGCGGGAGATAGGACAGATACGCAGTATTTT. Its protein is CASSTAGDRTDTQYF.

This clonotype was detected many times. This sequence joins TRBV6-5 and TRBJ1-2, with TRBD1 as a possible D gene (5 bases). The V gene's germline CDR1 is MNHEY and CDR2 SVGAGI. Trimming pared 0 bases from V and 6 bases from J, leaving 11 bases between. The CDR3 totals 14 residues. The CDR3 loop is CASSYSGGSDGYTF. The CDR3 coding sequence is TGTGCCAGCAGTTACTCGGGGGGTTCTGATGGCTACACCTTC.

This clonotype was counted only a few times. The J gene is TRBJ2-7, the V gene TRBV27, with 10 positions matching TRBD2. The CDR3 has 14 amino acids. Germline values: CDR1 MNHEY, CDR2 SMNVEV (reference sequence). The trim removed 7 bases at V and 2 bases at J, leaving 5 bases unmatched. As DNA, the CDR3 is TGTGCCAGCATCCGGCTAGCGGGGGCCTACGAGCAGTACTTC. Its protein product is CASIRLAGAYEQYF.

This chain links TRBV4-2 with TRBJ2-1; 10 bases map to TRBD2. Trimming at V came to 4 bases and at J to 6 bases, leaving 12 bases not matched to a gene. The CDR3 has 17 residues. Germline V CDR1 and CDR2: LGHNA, YNFKEQ. The DNA of the CDR3 is TGTGCCAGCAGCCTACTTTCCGGGACTAGCGAGTTCAATGAGCAGTTCTTC. Translated: CASSLLSGTSEFNEQFF.

A few counts support this clonotype. V usage is TRBV5-6 and J usage is TRBJ2-6; TRBD2 is a possible D gene (5 bases). The CDR3 is made up of 17 amino acids. Trimming took 4 bases from V and 0 from J, leaving 14 bases between them. Looked up from germline, CDR1 is SGHDT and CDR2 is YYEEEE. The CDR3 DNA reads TGTGCCAGCAGCCTGGCAGGACTGTCCTCTGGGGCCAACGTCCTGACTTTC. Residues: CASSLAGLSSGANVLTF.

This sequence joins TRBV3-1 and TRBJ2-3; TRBD2 agrees at 9 bases. The germline gives CDR1 LGHDT, CDR2 YNNKEL (reference sequence). The CDR3 length is 14 residues. Unmatched junction bases numbered 2, after V lost 5 bases and J lost 2 bases. The DNA for the CDR3 is TGTGCCAGCAGCGCGGGGGGGCCCACAGATACGCAGTATTTT. Translated: CASSAGGPTDTQYF.

This clonotype was recorded a few times. The gene calls are TRBV18 and TRBJ1-2, with a weak D call TRBD1 (5 bases). V lost 5 bases, J lost 4 bases, and 14 bases lay in between. The V gene's germline CDR1 is KGHSH and CDR2 LQKENI. The CDR3 is made up of 14 amino acids. The CDR3, as DNA: TGTGCCAGCTCATCCCCAGCAGGGAGCTATGGCTACACCTTC. Its translation: CASSSPAGSYGYTF.

There are many counts of this clonotype. The chain links TRBV19 to TRBJ1-2, with D unresolved. Germline V gives CDR1 LNHDA, CDR2 SQIVND (reference sequence). The length of the CDR3 is 13 residues. V lost 0 bases, J lost 6 bases, and 8 bases lay in between. The CDR3: CASSIDLRDGYTF. In DNA, the CDR3 is TGTGCCAGTAGTATAGATCTAAGGGATGGCTACACCTTC.

V is TRBV7-6 and J is TRBJ2-5; TRBD1 aligns across 7 bases. The CDR3 totals 15 residues. Germline CDR1 reads SGHVS; CDR2 reads FNYEAQ. With V trimmed by 3 bases and J by 2 bases, 6 bases remained unmatched. The CDR3 spells CASSFGDREQETQYF. CDR3 coding DNA: TGTGCCAGCAGCTTTGGGGACAGAGAACAAGAGACCCAGTACTTC.

This clonotype was seen a handful of times. This rearrangement joins TRBV9 to TRBJ1-5; TRBD1 agrees at 7 bases. The CDR3 spans 15 residues. V was pared by 0 bases and J by 6 bases, with 6 bases of the junction left unmatched. The V gene's germline CDR1 is SGDLS and CDR2 YYNGEE. The DNA for the CDR3 is TGTGCCAGCAGCGTAGGACAGGGTTATGGTCAGCCCCAGCATTTT. Translating it yields CASSVGQGYGQPQHF. Using reference TRBV9 and TRBJ1-5 for the parts outside the CDR3, the full variable domain is DSGVTQTPKHLITATGQRVTLRCSPRSGDLSVYWYQQSLDQGLQFLIQYYNGEERAKGNILERFSAQQFPDLHSELNLSSLELGDSALYFCASSVGQGYGQPQHFGDGTRLSIL.

This clonotype has just a few counts. The rearrangement links TRBV7-2 to TRBJ2-5; D remains ambiguous. Germline V gives CDR1 SGHTA, CDR2 FQGNSA. This CDR3 is 15 amino acids long. Between the trimmed V and J ends, which lost 5 bases and 1 base, there was a span of 14 bases. As DNA, the CDR3 is TGTGCCAGCAGCCCCTATGGGCGGCTCCAAGAGACCCAGTACTTC. Translated, it gives CASSPYGRLQETQYF.

This clonotype was detected ten times or more. The chain has TRBV5-1 and TRBJ1-6, with D perhaps matching TRBD1 (6 bases). CDR1 is SGHRS and CDR2 is YFSETQ in the germline V gene. V was trimmed by 0 bases and J by 10 bases, leaving 11 bases between them. The CDR3 is 14 amino acids. The CDR3 DNA is TGCGCCAGCAGCTTGGACAGGGAGGAATCACCCCTCCACTTT. This encodes CASSLDREESPLHF.

The gene calls are TRBV25-1 and TRBJ1-5; unclear D gene. Trimming removed 4 bases at V and 4 bases at J, with 11 bases between. The CDR3 spans 14 residues. CDR1 is MGHDK, CDR2 SYGVNS, per germline. The CDR3: CASSVAGGNQPQHF. In DNA, the CDR3 is TGTGCCAGCAGTGTAGCCGGAGGGAATCAGCCCCAGCATTTT.

This clonotype was seen only a few times. V is TRBV5-1 and J is TRBJ2-3; 7 bases are a match to TRBD1. The germline gives CDR1 SGHRS, CDR2 YFSETQ. This CDR3 is built from 15 residues. V lost 3 bases, J lost 0 bases, and 4 bases stayed unmatched. Here the CDR3 DNA reads TGCGCCAGCAGCTCTGGACAGGTCAGCACAGATACGCAGTATTTT. This encodes CASSSGQVSTDTQYF.

This clonotype was detected a few times. V and J are TRBV19 and TRBJ2-7, with a tentative D call TRBD2 (6 bases). Germline CDR1 is LNHDA and CDR2 is SQIVND (reference sequence). The CDR3 sequence is 12 residues long. V lost 9 bases to trimming and J lost 7 bases, with 16 bases between them. CDR3 bases: TGTGCCAGCGGACGTCGGAGGGGTGAGCAGTACTTC. Protein product: CASGRRRGEQYF.

This clonotype came up many times. The chain employs TRBV7-2 and TRBJ2-7; 8 positions match TRBD1. Losses at the gene ends were 5 bases for V and 3 bases for J; bases not matched to a gene: 6. CDR1 is SGHTA, CDR2 FQGNSA, per germline. This CDR3 region has 14 residues. The CDR3 DNA sequence: TGTGCCAGCAGCACGGACAGGGATCTCTACGAGCAGTACTTC. The encoded protein is CASSTDRDLYEQYF.

This clonotype was counted between two and nine times. The chain links TRBV11-3 to TRBJ2-1; TRBD2 matches at 10 bases. Germline loops: CDR1 SGHNT, CDR2 YENEEA. With V trimmed by 1 base and J by 8 bases, 2 bases remained unmatched. CDR3 length: 14 amino acids. The CDR3 DNA reads TGTGCCAGCAGCTTAGTAACTAGCGGGGATGAGCAGTTCTTC. This codes for CASSLVTSGDEQFF.

At least ten counts were recorded for this clonotype. This chain uses TRBV7-3 with TRBJ2-3; 16 bases agree with TRBD2. Germline values: CDR1 SGHTA, CDR2 FQGTGA. V was pared by 5 bases and J by 5 bases, with 4 bases of the junction left unmatched. The CDR3 runs to 16 residues. CDR3 bases: TGTGCCAGCAGCCAGGGACTAGCGGGGGGGCAAGATACGCAGTATTTT. Translated, it gives CASSQGLAGGQDTQYF.

This clonotype was recorded at least ten times. The chain uses TRBV6-5 and TRBJ2-7; possibly TRBD2 for D (6 bases). The V and J ends lost 0 bases and 4 bases respectively, with 19 bases between them. CDR1 is MNHEY and CDR2 is SVGAGI in the germline V gene. The CDR3 runs 17 residues. The CDR3 loop reads CASSYSSSRDLAYEQYF. Here the CDR3 DNA reads TGTGCCAGCAGTTACTCGTCGAGCCGGGACTTAGCTTACGAGCAGTACTTC.

In this sample, this clonotype turned up a few times. J is TRBJ2-2 and V is TRBV10-3, with D hard to call. Germline CDR1 is ENHRY and CDR2 is SYGVKD. This CDR3 has 14 residues. V was cut by 3 bases and J by 0 bases, with 5 bases left in between. CDR3 in DNA: TGTGCCATCAGTGACTTCTCGAACACCGGGGAGCTGTTTTTT. It yields the protein CAISDFSNTGELFF.